This TCR beta chain originates from a study of breast tumors, draining lymph nodes, adjacent tissues. Study-wide findings and caveats: Tumor T cell lymph node origin was a supported hypothesis, not proven. Tumors had less TCR diversity than lymph nodes, more than nontumor tissue. Most tumor T cells seemingly derive from lymph node, then expand in tumor. Luminal-like breast cancer showed significantly greater tumor-nontumor repertoire similarity than basal-like breast cancer did.

At least ten counts were recorded for this clonotype. Its specificity is not known. Breast cancer patients provided tissue from their axillary draining lymph nodes. TCRdb reanalysed the multiplex PCR reads using MiXCR and keeps one entry per CDR3 protein. The table shows roughly 110,000 distinct CDR3 sequences, with 30% occurring only once. Per the germline V gene, CDR1 is LNHDA and CDR2 is SQIVND (reference sequence). CDR3 length equals 20 residues. Trimming pared 4 bases from V and 0 bases from J, leaving 22 bases between. The clonotype originates from a female donor with breast cancer. Some clones in this sample may be carry-over from other donors' samples. J is TRBJ2-6 and V is TRBV19; possibly TRBD1 for D (7 bases). The sample consisted of axillary lymph node tissue. CDR3 sequence (DNA): TGTGCCAGTAGTAAACGACAGGGAGGACCTTTATACTCTGGGGCCAACGTCCTGACTTTC. Its translation: CASSKRQGGPLYSGANVLTF.